This T cell receptor (beta chain) emerged from a study of shared clonotypes between healthy human individuals. Whole-study findings and limits: Some clonotypes were shared by all four sorted-subset donors, while others were not shared. The non-shared ones had lower generation probabilities than the shared ones. Naive subsets, compared against memory subsets, generally had larger estimated richness values.

Positively selected for CCR7, the CD45RO-negative cells used as naive CD8 cells excluded terminally differentiated effector memory CD45RA+ cells. As for this clone: The antigen is undetermined. Other DNA sequences in this sample translate to the same CDR3.

The CDR3 is 14 amino acids. Germline-derived CDR1 and CDR2 are MNHEY and SMNVEV (reference sequence). After removal of 6 bases from V and 5 bases from J, the junction contained 6 bases not matched to a gene. Here immunoSEQ multiplex PCR was the method, and the copy in TCRdb shows in-frame clones only, minus some. The sample yields around 1.9 million clones, about 93% seen once. This clonotype was sampled from a young man in good health. Some clones in this sample may be carry-over from other donors' samples. The rearrangement joins TRBV27 to TRBJ1-5; 8 nucleotides line up with TRBD1. Material for sequencing was naive CD8+ T cells from PBMCs. The CDR3 DNA reads as TGTGCCAGCAGCCTCCGACAGGGGTATCAGCCCCAGCATTTT. Residues: CASSLRQGYQPQHF.